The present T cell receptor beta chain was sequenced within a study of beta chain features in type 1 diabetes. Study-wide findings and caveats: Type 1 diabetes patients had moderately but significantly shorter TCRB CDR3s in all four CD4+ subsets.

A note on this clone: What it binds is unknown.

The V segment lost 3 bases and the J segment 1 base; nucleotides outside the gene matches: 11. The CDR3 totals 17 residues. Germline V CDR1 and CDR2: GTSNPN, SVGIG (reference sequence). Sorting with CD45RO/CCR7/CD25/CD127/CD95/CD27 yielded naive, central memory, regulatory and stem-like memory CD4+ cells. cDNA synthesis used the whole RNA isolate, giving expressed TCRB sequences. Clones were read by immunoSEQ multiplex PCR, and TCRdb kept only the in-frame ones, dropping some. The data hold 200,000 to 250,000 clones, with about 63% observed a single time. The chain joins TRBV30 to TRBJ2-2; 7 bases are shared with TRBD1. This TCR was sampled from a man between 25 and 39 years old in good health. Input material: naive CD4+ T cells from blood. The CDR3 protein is CAWRAQRGRRNTGELFF. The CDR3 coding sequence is TGTGCCTGGAGGGCTCAGAGGGGGCGGAGGAACACCGGGGAGCTGTTTTTT. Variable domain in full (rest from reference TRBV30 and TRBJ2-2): SQTIHQWPATLVQPVGSPLSLECTVEGTSNPNLYWYRQAAGRGLQLLFYSVGIGQISSEVPQNLSASRPQDRQFILSSKKLLLSDSGFYLCAWRAQRGRRNTGELFFGEGSRLTVL.